The clone carrying this T cell receptor (beta chain) was counted many times. V lost 7 bases, J lost 6 bases, and 9 bases stayed unmatched. The CDR3 is 14 amino acids. In germline, CDR1 is GTSNPN, CDR2 SVGIG (reference sequence). The sample is drawn from a study of T cells in Graves' hyperthyroidism and ophthalmopathy. RNA transcripts gave rise to amplified TCR beta CDR3 regions. The TCR CDR3 was amplified in a first-round RT-PCR using the HTBI primer set. TCRdb reanalysed the multiplex PCR reads using MiXCR and keeps one entry per CDR3 protein. The sample yields approximately 600,000 distinct CDR3 sequences, about 15% seen once.

The specimen sequenced was blood. The chain links TRBV30 to TRBJ1-6, with 7 bases identical to TRBD1. The receptor's source is a woman aged 25-40 years with Graves' hyperthyroidism that later progressed to Graves' ophthalmopathy. The CDR3 loop reads CAYSPGQTNSPLHF. In DNA form, the CDR3 reads TGTGCCTATTCACCGGGACAGACTAATTCACCCCTCCACTTT. Full variable domain (missing parts from reference TRBV30 and TRBJ1-6): SQTIHQWPATLVQPVGSPLSLECTVEGTSNPNLYWYRQAAGRGLQLLFYSVGIGQISSEVPQNLSASRPQDRQFILSSKKLLLSDSGFYLCAYSPGQTNSPLHFGNGTRLTVT.